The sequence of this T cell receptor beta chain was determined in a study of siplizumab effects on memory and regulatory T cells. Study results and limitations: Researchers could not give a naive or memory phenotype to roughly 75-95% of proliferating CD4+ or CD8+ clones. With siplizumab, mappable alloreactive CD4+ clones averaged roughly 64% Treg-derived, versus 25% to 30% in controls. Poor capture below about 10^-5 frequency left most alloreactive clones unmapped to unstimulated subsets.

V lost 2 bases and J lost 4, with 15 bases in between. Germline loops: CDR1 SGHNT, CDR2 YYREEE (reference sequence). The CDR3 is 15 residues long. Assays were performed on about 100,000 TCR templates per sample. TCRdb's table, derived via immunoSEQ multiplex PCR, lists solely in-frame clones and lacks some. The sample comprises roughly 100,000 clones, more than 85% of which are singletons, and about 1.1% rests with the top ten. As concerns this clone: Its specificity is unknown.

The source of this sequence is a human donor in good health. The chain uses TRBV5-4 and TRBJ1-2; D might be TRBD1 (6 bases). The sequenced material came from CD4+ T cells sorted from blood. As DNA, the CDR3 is TGTGCCAGCAGCTTTATCACAGGGAAAACCTATGGCTACACCTTC. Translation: CASSFITGKTYGYTF.